This T cell receptor (beta chain) was recovered during a study of shared clonotypes between healthy human individuals. Study context: Donors consisted of two women and three men between 18 and 49. Study findings and constraints: Researchers found naive subsets generally carried larger estimated richness than memory subsets. Represented diversity (both genetic and exposure-history) was limited by the small number of donors.

An approximately 200 ng quantity of DNA, roughly 32,000 T cell genomes, went into the sorted-subset replicate PCRs. Clones were sequenced by immunoSEQ multiplex PCR, and TCRdb holds only the in-frame ones, with some missing. The table shows 1.5 million to 2.5 million clones, with roughly 94% occurring only once. About this clone: Its antigen remains unidentified.

CDR1 is SNHLY and CDR2 is FYNNEI in the germline V gene. There are 11 residues in the CDR3. The naive CD8 population came from CD45RO-negative cells selected for CCR7, without terminally differentiated effector memory CD45RA+ cells. The sequenced material came from naive CD8+ T cells sorted from blood. V gene TRBV2 combines with J gene TRBJ2-3; D is undetermined. The sequence was obtained from a young man in good health. Written as DNA, the CDR3 is TGTGGGGAATCTAGCACAGATACGCAGTATTTT. This sequence encodes CGESSTDTQYF.